The 17 T cell receptor beta chains in this list originate from one sample, sequenced in a study of long-term antiretroviral therapy in people with HIV (dated by TCRdb to the early 2020s). The immunoSEQ hsTCRB v3.0 assay was used at survey level resolution to sequence the TRB variable region. TCRdb stores this immuneACCESS table with in-frame sequences only. Part of the clones is absent; in the studies checked, under half of the shortfall reflects unresolved V genes, and no reason is known for the rest. Across this sample there are around 23,000 clones, with roughly 77% seen only once. The ten largest account for around 6.2% of the sample. The sample in question was unsorted PBMCs, obtained 4.4 years after starting antiretroviral therapy. These receptor sequences come from a man aged 25 to 45 with HIV.

This chain connects TRBV5-6 to TRBJ2-7, with TRBD1 identical over 9 bases. V gave up 2 bases and J gave up 2 bases; unmatched junction bases: 8. Germline V CDR1 and CDR2: SGHDT, YYEEEE. CDR3 length: 16 amino acids. The CDR3, as DNA: TGTGCCAGCAGCTTATTAAGCGGACAGGGGACCTACGAGCAGTACTTC. Protein: CASSLLSGQGTYEQYF.

This sequence joins TRBV4-2 and TRBJ2-7; 7 nucleotides match TRBD1. CDR1 is LGHNA, CDR2 YNFKEQ, per germline. The CDR3 loop spans 15 amino acids. With 1 base clipped from V and 0 bases from J, the junction kept 3 bases outside the gene matches. The CDR3 reads CASSQGGQSSYEQYF. DNA of the CDR3: TGTGCCAGCAGCCAAGGGGGACAGAGCTCCTACGAGCAGTACTTC.

This chain connects TRBV9 to TRBJ2-2; 10 bases fit TRBD2. CDR1 is SGDLS and CDR2 is YYNGEE in the germline V gene. The CDR3 contains 18 residues. With 4 bases clipped from V and 7 bases from J, the junction kept 16 bases outside the gene matches. CDR3 DNA: TGTGCCAGCAGCCCTACCCCTACCCCTAGCGGGAGAGGCGGGGAGCTGTTTTTT. This encodes CASSPTPTPSGRGGELFF.

This clone appeared once. V gene TRBV13 combines with J gene TRBJ1-6; D is undetermined. Trimming took off 4 bases at V and 9 bases at J, with 19 bases between the two ends. CDR1 PRHDT and CDR2 FYEKMQ come from the germline V gene (reference sequence). This CDR3 is 16 amino acids long. In DNA form, the CDR3 reads TGTGCCAGCAGCTCCAATCCCCGTCAACGGGTTTCACCCCTCCACTTT. Residues: CASSSNPRQRVSPLHF.

The V call is TRBV4-1, the J call TRBJ2-5; D tentatively fits TRBD1 or TRBD2 (6 bases each). This CDR3 spans 15 amino acids. Looked up from germline, CDR1 is MGHRA and CDR2 is YSYEKL. The V and J ends lost 0 bases and 4 bases respectively, with 12 bases between them. CDR3 nucleotide sequence: TGCGCCAGCAGCCAAGATCTCAGGGGAGGAGAGACCCAGTACTTC. It encodes CASSQDLRGGETQYF.

V and J are TRBV12-5 and TRBJ2-2; 7 nucleotides agree with TRBD1. The CDR3 contains 17 residues. CDR1 is LGHNT, CDR2 FRNRAP, per germline. V was clipped by 3 bases and J by 4 bases; unmatched bases: 11. CDR3 loop: CASGFNIKGASTGELFF. Here the CDR3 DNA reads TGTGCTAGTGGTTTCAACATCAAGGGGGCGAGCACCGGGGAGCTGTTTTTT. Combining the CDR3 with reference TRBV12-5 and TRBJ2-2 gives the whole variable domain DARVTQTPRHKVTEMGQEVTMRCQPILGHNTVFWYRQTMMQGLELLAYFRNRAPLDDSGMPKDRFSAEMPDATLATLKIQPSEPRDSAVYFCASGFNIKGASTGELFFGEGSRLTVL.

The chain joins TRBV19 to TRBJ1-6; 8 bases line up with TRBD1. This CDR3 has 13 residues. V lost 7 bases to trimming and J lost 10 bases; unmatched junction nucleotides: 6. Germline CDR1 LNHDA, CDR2 SQIVND (reference sequence). The CDR3 coding sequence is TGTGCCAGTAAGGACAGGGAGAGGTCACCCCTCCACTTT. This encodes CASKDRERSPLHF.

The chain employs TRBV5-1 and TRBJ2-5, with TRBD1 matching over 11 bases. Germline loops: CDR1 SGHRS, CDR2 YFSETQ. The CDR3 runs to 16 residues. J gave up 5 bases and V 2 bases, and 8 bases lay outside the gene matches. The CDR3 loop is CASSLGTGGLRETQYF. CDR3 DNA: TGCGCCAGCAGCTTAGGGACAGGGGGTCTTCGGGAGACCCAGTACTTC. Complete variable domain (other parts from reference TRBV5-1 and TRBJ2-5): KAGVTQTPRYLIKTRGQQVTLSCSPISGHRSVSWYQQTPGQGLQFLFEYFSETQRNKGNFPGRFSGRQFSNSRSEMNVSTLELGDSALYLCASSLGTGGLRETQYFGPGTRLLVL.

V is TRBV4-1 and J is TRBJ2-5, with D unclear. The CDR3 loop spans 13 amino acids. The V gene lost 4 bases and the J gene lost 6 bases, with 12 bases spanning the gap. Germline V gene data show CDR1 as MGHRA and CDR2 as YSYEKL. CDR3 amino acids: CASSPLIGQTQYF. The CDR3 DNA sequence: TGCGCCAGCAGCCCGCTAATCGGACAGACCCAGTACTTC.

This clone was counted a few times. This chain uses TRBV5-8 with TRBJ2-7; D is unclear. CDR1 SGHTS and CDR2 YDEGEE come from the germline V gene. The CDR3 sequence is 13 residues long. With 3 bases removed from V and 2 bases from J, the gap between germline ends came to 9 bases. The DNA for the CDR3 is TGTGCCAGCAGCTGGACCGAGGCCTACGAGCAGTACTTC. Encoded protein: CASSWTEAYEQYF.

The V call is TRBV28, the J call TRBJ1-4; D is undetermined. The V gene's germline CDR1 is MDHEN and CDR2 SYDVKM. CDR3 length: 14 amino acids. Trimming shortened V by 6 bases and J by 0 bases, and 8 bases separated the two germline ends. The CDR3 is CASRPGATNEKLFF. CDR3 DNA: TGTGCCAGCAGGCCCGGTGCAACTAATGAAAAACTGTTTTTT.

The J gene is TRBJ2-7, the V gene TRBV19; D gene unclear. The CDR3 covers 14 residues. From germline, CDR1 is LNHDA and CDR2 SQIVND (reference sequence). The germline V and J ends were trimmed by 3 bases and 0 bases, with 9 bases remaining between them. Here the CDR3 DNA reads TGTGCCAGTAGTATGCTATTCAGCTCCTACGAGCAGTACTTC. It is translated as CASSMLFSSYEQYF.

The chain employs TRBV18 and TRBJ1-2; a weak D match, TRBD1 (6 bases). V was trimmed by 0 bases and J by 8 bases, leaving 31 bases between them. Germline values: CDR1 KGHSH, CDR2 LQKENI. The length of the CDR3 is 20 residues. The DNA for the CDR3 is TGTGCCAGCTCACCACCTTTTCTTATACCAAGCCCCTTCAGGGGTAGAGGCTACACCTTC. Translation: CASSPPFLIPSPFRGRGYTF.

CDR3 DNA: TGCAGCGTCGCCGGGGCTAGCGGGAGGGCCGGAGTGAATGAGCAGTTCTTC. This encodes CSVAGASGRAGVNEQFF. The chain carries TRBV29-1 and TRBJ2-1; the match to TRBD2 covers 12 bases. The V segment lost 6 bases and the J segment 7 bases; nucleotides outside the gene matches: 16. Germline CDR1 SQVTM, CDR2 ANQGSEA. The CDR3 length is 17 residues.

This chain uses TRBV18 with TRBJ2-3, with 9 bases identical to TRBD1. CDR3 size: 15 residues. In germline, CDR1 is KGHSH, CDR2 LQKENI. V trimming: 6 bases; J trimming: 2 bases; junction bases outside the gene matches: 6. CDR3 loop: CASSPGTGFTDTQYF. The CDR3 DNA is TGTGCCAGCTCCCCCGGGACAGGGTTCACAGATACGCAGTATTTT. The complete variable domain, with remaining parts taken from reference TRBV18 and TRBJ2-3, reads NAGVMQNPRHLVRRRGQEARLRCSPMKGHSHVYWYRQLPEEGLKFMVYLQKENIIDESGMPKERFSAEFPKEGPSILRIQQVVRGDSAAYFCASSPGTGFTDTQYFGPGTRLTVL.

This chain joins TRBV6-5 and TRBJ1-5, with TRBD1 matching over 7 bases. J gave up 5 bases and V 6 bases, and 4 bases lay outside the gene matches. The CDR3 covers 13 residues. Germline values: CDR1 MNHEY, CDR2 SVGAGI. CDR3 amino acids: CASSPTGYQPQHF. CDR3 DNA: TGTGCCAGCAGCCCGACAGGGTATCAGCCCCAGCATTTT.

The chain links TRBV28 to TRBJ1-4, with D uncertain. CDR1 and CDR2 (germline): MDHEN, SYDVKM. V gave up 10 bases and J gave up 4 bases, with 7 bases separating them. This CDR3 region has 11 residues. The DNA of the CDR3 is TGTGCCACCTCCTTTAATGAAAAACTGTTTTTT. Its translation: CATSFNEKLFF. Full variable domain (outside the CDR3, taken from reference TRBV28 and TRBJ1-4): DVKVTQSSRYLVKRTGEKVFLECVQDMDHENMFWYRQDPGLGLRLIYFSYDVKMKEKGDIPEGYSVSREKKERFSLILESASTNQTSMYLCATSFNEKLFFGSGTQLSVL.